This TCR beta chain is drawn from a study of T-cell reconstitution after alpha-beta-depleted transplantation in children (TCRdb year 2016). Looking at the study overall: The study quantitatively tracked T-cell immune reconstitution after TCRalphabeta/CD19-depleted allogeneic hematopoietic cell transplantation in children using TCR repertoire profiling.

This clonotype was picked up many times. Its antigen has not been determined. Base qualities are not recorded, but no much larger clone differs from it by a single base. Overall study outcomes, separate from this receptor: In some patients, the high TCRbeta diversity seen at day 60 was put down to recipient T cells and intrathymic progenitors that had survived conditioning. The apparently early recovery of alphabetaT-cell counts about two months after transplant reportedly depended on only several hundred rapidly expanded clones that came from non-depleted graft cells. Hyperexpanded clone frequencies declined over subsequent months; after one year, T-cell counts and TCRbeta diversity were mostly attributed to newly produced T cells.

Preparation of the library involved PCR. Instrument used: Illumina HiSeq 2500. To normalize quantification of the TCRbeta repertoire, the TCR libraries were built with molecular barcoding that relied on unique molecular identifiers. The public reads were reanalyzed by TCRdb: fastp trimming at Q25, MiXCR alignment, in-frame beta chains only. Rows matching on CDR3 protein sequence are summarized as one entry with the most common DNA and genes. The sample table contains some 150,000 distinct CDR3 sequences; only one count was recorded for roughly 8.8% of them. The ten largest clones represent 15% to 20% of the sample. The V and J ends are trimmed by 5 bases and 4 bases, leaving 9 bases between them. CDR1 and CDR2, looked up from the germline V gene (reference sequence), are DFQATT and SNEGSKA. Spanning cysteine to phenylalanine, the CDR3 consists of 13 amino acids. Kept here is only the CDR3 DNA, which spans 39 bases and is read in frame from base 1.

The treatment or condition label corresponds to: allogeneic hematopoietic cell transplantation with graft depleted of TCRalphabeta T cells and CD19 B cells. The children who served as transplant recipients had been given grafts of TCRalphabeta/CD19-depleted allogeneic hematopoietic cells. This receptor chain uses TRBV20-1 and TRBJ1-6, with the D gene not confidently named. The sample in question was PBMCs, mostly from graft donor cells, obtained 180 days after TCRalphabeta/CD19-depleted stem cell transplant. The receptor's source is a female patient aged 2-15 years who had a stem cell transplant for congenital amegakaryocytic thrombocytopenia, so the T cells may come from the graft donor. At the DNA level, the sequence is TGCAGTGCTCTTCCCGGGTATAATTCACCCCTCCACTTT. Its coded protein is CSALPGYNSPLHF.